The source of this T cell receptor (beta chain) is a study of beta chain features in type 1 diabetes. About the study: Over all samples combined, some 110 million sorted cells were examined. Study-level findings and limits: Insertions were fewer and deletions more numerous at VDJ junctions in type 1 diabetes patients. Naive, central memory and Treg TCRB repertoires appeared more alike in patients than in healthy donors. Moderate but significant shortening of TCRB CDR3s was recorded in all four CD4+ subsets from Type 1 diabetes patients.

As to this clone: The antigen is not known.

The CDR3 loop spans 14 amino acids. The germline gives CDR1 SNHLY, CDR2 FYNNEI. J gave up 5 bases and V 4 bases, and 3 bases lay outside the gene matches. Sequenced material consisted of expressed TCRB transcripts (all of the isolated RNA was reverse transcribed). Approximately 3.5 million reads per sample were averaged for naive, central memory and regulatory samples. Repertoires were generated with immunoSEQ multiplex PCR, while TCRdb's copy carries only in-frame clones and drops some. Here the sample spans about 170,000 clones, around 7.8% being singletons. The sequence was collected from a woman between 35 and 50 years old with type 1 diabetes. The chain couples TRBV2 to TRBJ2-2, with 8 bases identical to TRBD1. Sequencing input: central memory CD4+ T cells from blood. In nucleotides, the CDR3 is TGTGCCAGCAGTGGGACAGGGCGGACCGGGGAGCTGTTTTTT. Translated, it gives CASSGTGRTGELFF.